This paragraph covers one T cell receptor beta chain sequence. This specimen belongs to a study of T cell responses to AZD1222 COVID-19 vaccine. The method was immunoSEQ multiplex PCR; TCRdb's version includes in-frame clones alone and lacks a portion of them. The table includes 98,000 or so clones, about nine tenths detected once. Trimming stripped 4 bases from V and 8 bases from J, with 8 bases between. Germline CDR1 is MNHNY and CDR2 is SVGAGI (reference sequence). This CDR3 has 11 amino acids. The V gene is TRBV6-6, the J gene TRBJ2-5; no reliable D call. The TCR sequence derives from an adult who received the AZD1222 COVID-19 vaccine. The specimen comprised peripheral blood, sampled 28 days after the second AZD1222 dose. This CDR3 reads CASSSLQTQYF. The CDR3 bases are TGTGCCAGCAGTTCTCTCCAAACCCAGTACTTC.